The next 2 T cell receptor beta chains were all read from a single sample in a study of human T cells and chemical hapten exposure. TCRdb processed the RACE reads anew with MiXCR; each CDR3 protein has one entry. The profile shows some 340,000 distinct CDR3 sequences, around 7% of them singletons. This sample's time point: patch test 1, 2 weeks after DPC sensitization. Treatment: therapeutic diphenylcyclopropenone sensitization with weekly scalp DPC. Sequenced here: whole blood, sampled in connection with sensitization to the hapten diphenylcyclopropenone (DPC). These receptors all come from a woman under 30 with alopecia areata. Some clones in this sample may be carry-over from other donors' samples.

The CDR3 region has the DNA TGTGCCAGCAGCGTTGGTGGGAGAGGGAGCGGCTACACCTTC. Translation gives CASSVGGRGSGYTF. The chain links TRBV7-2 to TRBJ1-2; D is unresolved. The CDR3 extends over 14 amino acids. The V end lost 5 bases, the J end lost 8 bases, and 18 bases lay between the germline ends. The germline gives CDR1 SGHTA, CDR2 FQGNSA.

The sample holds many counts of this clonotype. The chain carries TRBV7-6 and TRBJ2-3, with a weak D call TRBD1 (5 bases). The germline gives CDR1 SGHVS, CDR2 FNYEAQ. V gave up 3 bases and J gave up 1 base, with 14 bases separating them. There are 16 residues in the CDR3. The CDR3 is CASSLEQAGRTDTQYF. The CDR3 DNA sequence: TGTGCCAGCAGCTTGGAACAGGCCGGGCGCACAGATACGCAGTATTTT.